The 27 T cell receptor beta chains given below trace back to one sample, sequenced in a study of Ad26.COV2.S vaccination and SARS-CoV-2 variants. Assay: immunoSEQ multiplex PCR; the TCRdb copy retains only in-frame clones and omits some. The repertoire holds about 440,000 clones, with around 90% as singletons. Treatment specified: around 19 received Ad26.COV2.S at low or high dose, single or two shots; 5 received placebo; per-sample allocation not given. The samples date from day 63 after the first vaccine or placebo injection. The input for sequencing was peripheral blood, taken in a trial of Ad26.COV2.S vaccine versus placebo. The source is a person aged 18-60 years who received the Ad26.COV2.S COVID-19 vaccine or a placebo.

The chain combines TRBV5-4 with TRBJ2-1; D gene uncertain. Germline CDR1 and CDR2: SGHNT and YYREEE (reference sequence). The CDR3 is 15 residues long. The V end lost 3 bases, the J end lost 1 base, and 11 bases lay between the germline ends. The CDR3 nucleotides are TGTGCCAGCAGCTCGCCCGGAGCGTCCTACAATGAGCAGTTCTTC. It specifies CASSSPGASYNEQFF.

The chain combines TRBV4-1 with TRBJ2-5; 7 nucleotides align to TRBD1. The length of the CDR3 is 15 residues. Trimming removed 3 bases from V and 1 base from J; junction bases left unmatched: 5. The V gene's germline CDR1 is MGHRA and CDR2 YSYEKL. CDR3 nucleotide sequence: TGCGCCAGCAGCCACCGGGACAGCCGCCAAGAGACCCAGTACTTC. It specifies CASSHRDSRQETQYF.

This sequence joins TRBV28 and TRBJ1-5; D remains ambiguous. The CDR3 consists of 16 residues. Germline V gene sequence: CDR1 MDHEN, CDR2 SYDVKM. The V and J ends lost 3 bases and 3 bases respectively, with 15 bases between them. The DNA for the CDR3 is TGTGCCAGCAGTTTCGGAAGGAGAGGGAACAATCAGCCCCAGCATTTT. Its protein product is CASSFGRRGNNQPQHF.

The chain joins TRBV7-9 to TRBJ2-2, with 10 bases matching TRBD1. Trimming took 5 bases from V and 4 from J; bases not matched to a gene: 7. Germline CDR1 reads SEHNR; CDR2 reads FQNEAQ (reference sequence). The CDR3 is 16 amino acids. In DNA, the CDR3 is TGTGCCAGCAGCCCATCAGGGACAGGGGTCACCGGGGAGCTGTTTTTT. Translated: CASSPSGTGVTGELFF.

The chain is built from TRBV13 and TRBJ2-2, with TRBD1 as a possible D gene (6 bases). Trimming took off 4 bases at V and 4 bases at J, with 13 bases between the two ends. The CDR3 is 15 residues long. Germline loops: CDR1 PRHDT, CDR2 FYEKMQ (reference sequence). The CDR3: CASSSGPGVTGELFF. CDR3 nucleotide sequence: TGTGCCAGCAGCTCAGGGCCAGGGGTCACCGGGGAGCTGTTTTTT.

The V and J genes are TRBV7-2 and TRBJ2-3; weak D call: TRBD2 (5 bases). V was shortened by 4 bases and J by 0 bases, with 11 bases between the two germline ends. From germline, CDR1 is SGHTA and CDR2 FQGNSA. This CDR3 has 15 amino acids. CDR3 bases: TGTGCCAGCAGCTCGACGGGGAGAAGCACAGATACGCAGTATTTT. Its protein is CASSSTGRSTDTQYF.

This chain connects TRBV5-1 to TRBJ2-3; D unclear. V was clipped by 2 bases and J by 2 bases, with 6 bases between them. This CDR3 spans 13 amino acids. Per the germline V gene, CDR1 is SGHRS and CDR2 is YFSETQ. The CDR3 reads CASSFKPTDTQYF. As DNA, the CDR3 is TGCGCCAGCAGCTTTAAGCCCACAGATACGCAGTATTTT.

A single count supports this clone. This chain links TRBV7-2 with TRBJ1-1; D might be TRBD1 (5 bases). Germline V gene data show CDR1 as SGHTA and CDR2 as FQGNSA. The CDR3 totals 17 residues. V dropped 4 bases and J dropped 1 base, with 19 bases sitting between them. CDR3 sequence reads: CASSSAGGQVGNTEAFF. The CDR3 bases are TGTGCCAGCAGCTCCGCCGGGGGTCAGGTGGGGAACACTGAAGCTTTCTTT.

The chain employs TRBV7-9 and TRBJ2-2; D remains unclear. V was shortened by 1 base and J by 1 base, with 10 bases between the two germline ends. CDR3 length: 16 amino acids. CDR1 and CDR2 (germline): SEHNR, FQNEAQ (reference sequence). Here the CDR3 reads CASSLGTGGNTGELFF. The CDR3 DNA sequence: TGTGCCAGCAGCTTAGGGACGGGCGGGAACACCGGGGAGCTGTTTTTT.

The V gene is TRBV19, the J gene TRBJ1-5; D perhaps matches TRBD1 (6 bases). Germline-derived CDR1 and CDR2 are LNHDA and SQIVND (reference sequence). This CDR3 has 13 residues. Deletions cut 6 bases from V and 5 bases from J, with 11 bases between. The CDR3 sequence is CASSQGWDQPQHF. In DNA, the CDR3 is TGTGCCAGTAGCCAGGGGTGGGATCAGCCCCAGCATTTT.

As for this clone: This same CDR3 is encoded by further DNA sequences in the sample. This chain uses TRBV9 with TRBJ2-3; D gene unclear. The V and J ends lost 0 bases and 0 bases respectively, with 8 bases between them. This CDR3 comprises 15 residues. Germline loops: CDR1 SGDLS, CDR2 YYNGEE. The CDR3 loop reads CASSVGVGSTDTQYF. CDR3 sequence (DNA): TGTGCCAGCAGCGTAGGGGTCGGCAGCACAGATACGCAGTATTTT.

The chain links TRBV28 to TRBJ1-6, with D unclear. Germline CDR1 and CDR2: MDHEN and SYDVKM. The V end was cut by 3 bases, the J end by 6 bases, with 12 bases between. This CDR3 is 15 amino acids long. CDR3 in amino acids: CASSLRRPINSPLHF. The DNA of the CDR3 is TGTGCCAGCAGTTTGAGACGGCCAATTAATTCACCCCTCCACTTT.

The chain couples TRBV30 to TRBJ1-1; 7 bases align to TRBD1. Germline V gene data show CDR1 as GTSNPN and CDR2 as SVGIG (reference sequence). The CDR3 totals 15 residues. V was pared by 0 bases and J by 2 bases, with 6 bases of the junction left unmatched. The CDR3 DNA sequence: TGTGCCTGGAGTGTTCTCGACAGGGCCAACACTGAAGCTTTCTTT. Translating it yields CAWSVLDRANTEAFF.

The rearrangement uses TRBV15 and TRBJ2-3; D is unclear. CDR3 length equals 16 residues. Per the germline V gene, CDR1 is LNHNV and CDR2 is YYDKDF (reference sequence). Trimming left V 0 bases short and J 4 bases short, with 14 bases between. CDR3 protein: CATSRDEVGRADTQYF. CDR3 nucleotide sequence: TGTGCCACCAGCAGAGATGAGGTGGGTCGGGCAGATACGCAGTATTTT. The full variable domain, completed using reference TRBV15 and TRBJ2-3, is DAMVIQNPRYQVTQFGKPVTLSCSQTLNHNVMYWYQQKSSQAPKLLFHYYDKDFNNEADTPDNFQSRRPNTSFCFLDIRSPGLGDTAMYLCATSRDEVGRADTQYFGPGTRLTVL.

The rearrangement links TRBV28 to TRBJ1-5; a weak D match, TRBD1 (6 bases). V shed 2 bases and J shed 4 bases, with 15 bases lying between them. CDR1 and CDR2 from the germline V gene are MDHEN and SYDVKM. The CDR3 consists of 16 residues. CDR3: CASSLGGAQNNQPQHF. The CDR3 nucleotides are TGTGCCAGCAGTTTAGGGGGGGCGCAAAATAATCAGCCCCAGCATTTT. Full variable domain (rest looked up from reference TRBV28 and TRBJ1-5): DVKVTQSSRYLVKRTGEKVFLECVQDMDHENMFWYRQDPGLGLRLIYFSYDVKMKEKGDIPEGYSVSREKKERFSLILESASTNQTSMYLCASSLGGAQNNQPQHFGDGTRLSIL.

The CDR3 DNA sequence: TGTGCCAGCAGTCAGAACAGGGGTCGCGTGGAAAAACTGTTTTTT. Residues: CASSQNRGRVEKLFF. The V call is TRBV28, the J call TRBJ1-4, with 7 bases lining up with TRBD1. Germline CDR1 and CDR2: MDHEN and SYDVKM. V lost 5 bases and J lost 8; bases outside the gene matches: 11. The CDR3 consists of 15 residues.

The chain recombines TRBV3-1 (or the pseudogene TRBV3-2) with TRBJ2-3, with D perhaps matching TRBD2 (6 bases). The CDR3 contains 12 residues. CDR1 LGHDT and CDR2 YNNKEL come from the germline V gene (reference sequence). V shed 3 bases and J shed 5 bases, with 6 bases lying between them. The CDR3 here is CASSHGGDTQYF. CDR3 nucleotide sequence: TGTGCCAGCAGCCACGGGGGAGATACGCAGTATTTT.

This sequence joins TRBV7-2 and TRBJ1-1, with unresolved D. The CDR3 runs 15 residues. V was pared by 4 bases and J by 1 base, with 13 bases between. Germline CDR1 SGHTA, CDR2 FQGNSA. The CDR3 DNA sequence: TGTGCCAGCAGCTACCAAGGGTCTTGGAACACTGAAGCTTTCTTT. It translates to CASSYQGSWNTEAFF.

This clone was seen only a few times. This chain uses TRBV5-1 with TRBJ2-2, with D tentatively TRBD2 (5 bases). The CDR3 spans 16 residues. From germline, CDR1 is SGHRS and CDR2 YFSETQ. V lost 4 bases, J lost 0 bases, and 13 bases lay in between. The CDR3 sequence: CASSPISGTNTGELFF. The CDR3 bases are TGCGCCAGCAGCCCAATATCGGGGACGAACACCGGGGAGCTGTTTTTT.

In this sample, this clone turned up once. This sequence joins TRBV7-3 and TRBJ2-5; 13 positions match TRBD2. V gave up 3 bases and J gave up 4 bases; unmatched junction bases: 5. CDR1 SGHTA and CDR2 FQGTGA come from the germline V gene. The CDR3 runs 16 residues. In nucleotides, the CDR3 is TGTGCCAGCAGCTTCAGGACTAGCGGGAGAGTAGAGACCCAGTACTTC. Residues: CASSFRTSGRVETQYF.

The chain joins TRBV3-1 (or the pseudogene TRBV3-2) to TRBJ1-1; D uncertain. Per germline, CDR1 LGHDT and CDR2 YNNKEL (reference sequence). Trimming cost V 3 bases and J 1 base, with 6 bases left between them. The CDR3 runs 13 residues. This chain's CDR3 is CASSHEGNTEAFF. The CDR3 DNA follows: TGTGCCAGCAGCCATGAGGGGAACACTGAAGCTTTCTTT.

This clone is a singleton in its sample. This chain connects TRBV18 to TRBJ2-4; D remains ambiguous. CDR1 and CDR2 (germline): KGHSH, LQKENI. The CDR3 has 13 amino acids. With 1 base removed from V and 12 bases from J, the gap between germline ends came to 13 bases. CDR3: CASSPRTETPQYF. The CDR3 coding sequence is TGTGCCAGCTCACCACGGACGGAAACCCCTCAGTACTTC.

The rearrangement links TRBV27 to TRBJ2-3, with D hard to call. The germline V and J ends were trimmed by 6 bases and 9 bases, with 19 bases remaining between them. CDR3 length: 14 amino acids. Germline assignment: CDR1 MNHEY and CDR2 SMNVEV (reference sequence). The CDR3 sequence: CASSLSGVMGTQYF. The CDR3 coding sequence is TGTGCCAGCAGCCTCAGTGGCGTGATGGGAACGCAGTATTTT.

The chain combines TRBV30 with TRBJ2-2, with TRBD2 identical over 7 bases. There are 15 residues in the CDR3. The germline V gene encodes CDR1 GTSNPN and CDR2 SVGIG (reference sequence). With 2 bases clipped from V and 6 bases from J, the junction kept 9 bases outside the gene matches. CDR3 region: CAWSLAGVWAGELFF. The CDR3 nucleotides are TGTGCCTGGAGTTTGGCGGGGGTTTGGGCCGGGGAGCTGTTTTTT.

This chain links TRBV4-1 with TRBJ2-3; 10 bases align to TRBD2. J was trimmed by 4 bases and V by 1 base; bases with no gene match: 5. Germline-derived CDR1 and CDR2 are MGHRA and YSYEKL. This CDR3 spans 16 amino acids. CDR3 region: CASSQGSGRWADTQYF. CDR3 nucleotide sequence: TGCGCCAGCAGCCAAGGTAGCGGGAGGTGGGCAGATACGCAGTATTTT.

V is TRBV19 and J is TRBJ2-7, with D maybe TRBD2 (5 bases). The germline CDR1 and CDR2 sequences are LNHDA and SQIVND (reference sequence). V lost 3 bases, J lost 7 bases, and 16 bases lay in between. This CDR3 is 14 amino acids long. In DNA form, the CDR3 reads TGTGCCAGTAGTATCACCCAGGTCTCGGGGGAGCAGTACTTC. It specifies CASSITQVSGEQYF. Together with reference TRBV19 and TRBJ2-7, the CDR3 gives the full variable domain: DGGITQSPKYLFRKEGQNVTLSCEQNLNHDAMYWYRQDPGQGLRLIYYSQIVNDFQKGDIAEGYSVSREKKESFPLTVTSAQKNPTAFYLCASSITQVSGEQYFGPGTRLTVT.

The rearrangement links TRBV5-3 to TRBJ1-1; 12 bases line up with TRBD1. Being an ORF, TRBV5-3 has a function that is uncertain. V lost 4 bases and J lost 4; bases outside the gene matches: 17. The CDR3 contains 19 residues. The DNA of the CDR3 is TGTGCCAGAAGCCGCCTTGATGGGACAGGGGGCGACTTGGGCACTGAAGCTTTCTTT. It yields the protein CARSRLDGTGGDLGTEAFF.